This T cell receptor (beta chain) was captured in a study of T cells in women clearing cervical HPV infection. Study-level background: Control women cleared a single incident HPV16 infection within 12 months.

Using immunoSEQ multiplex PCR, the repertoire was profiled, and TCRdb retains in-frame clones only, with some absent. This table holds over 30,000 clones. Trimming cost V 7 bases and J 5 bases; bases outside gene matches: 7. Looked up from germline, CDR1 is MNHEY and CDR2 is SVGEGT. The CDR3 runs 13 residues. Points on this clone: The read ends 3 residues early relative to the CDR3; the germline J gene fills the gap.

This TCR was recovered from a woman aged 18-70 years with a cervical HPV16 infection that either progressed to CIN3+ or cleared (not recorded which). The genes are TRBV6-2 or TRBV6-3 and TRBJ2-7, with TRBD1 matching 8 bases. The sequencing sample was made of blood buffy coat. The CDR3 reads CASTGQGYNEQYF. The DNA read from the CDR3 is TGTGCCAGCACCGGACAGGGCTATAACGAG.